Given below is one TCR beta chain in context. Its antigen is currently unknown. TCRdb's table, derived via immunoSEQ multiplex PCR, lists solely in-frame clones and lacks some. The sample has 77,000 or so clones, around 89% seen once; the top ten hold just over 30%. These data originate in a study of T cell responses to AZD1222 COVID-19 vaccine. Study as a whole: It was second doses at about 4 or about 12 weeks that were pooled. Study conclusions and caveats: Across the whole spike, CD4 TCRs peaked at regions 160-218 and 743-854. Repertoire sampling occurred only after the peak T cell response. White British people made up most donors, females outnumbered males, and clonal diversity was possibly underestimated.

The TCR sequence derives from an adult in good health. The source was peripheral blood, collected on day 0 of AZD1222 vaccination.

The CDR3 coding sequence is TGTGCCAGCAGCCAAGATTTAGCCGGTCCCTATGAGCAGTTCTTC. It is translated as CASSQDLAGPYEQFF. The rearrangement joins TRBV4-2 to TRBJ2-1; D not resolved. Trimming removed 0 bases from V and 8 bases from J, with 14 bases in between. This CDR3 is 15 amino acids long. Germline CDR1 is LGHNA and CDR2 is YNFKEQ.